The entry below describes one TCR beta chain. What it binds is not known. Relying on iRepertoire HTBI primers and Arm-PCR of CDR3 regions, the team built TCR beta libraries. Each CDR3 protein is one row after TCRdb ran MiXCR on the multiplex PCR reads. The table shows roughly 420,000 distinct CDR3 sequences, with roughly 17% occurring only once. The V gene end was trimmed by 2 bases and the J gene end by 4 bases; junction bases not matched to a gene: 6. From germline, CDR1 is MGHRA and CDR2 YSYEKL. The CDR3 extends over 18 amino acids. Regarding time point: newly diagnosed GD, antithyroid drugs for less than 3 months. PBMCs provided the RNA from which the TCR library was made. The data belong to a study of regulatory T cells in long-lasting Graves disease. Points from the study as a whole: When disease was persistent, TRBV28, TRBJ1-2 and TRBJ2-5 were the favored segments.

The same sample was also used in a study of T cells in Graves' hyperthyroidism and ophthalmopathy. That source adds: HTBI primers drove first-round RT-PCR of the TCR CDR3. Most clonotypes expanded in thyroid above 0.001 were likewise present in blood.

The TCR comes from a woman under 40 with Graves disease. The chain joins TRBV4-1 to TRBJ2-1; 15 bases match TRBD2. The sample consisted of peripheral blood mononuclear cells (PBMCs), taken at new diagnosis, from a patient treated with antithyroid drugs. CDR3 sequence reads: CASSQLAGTSGRYNEQFF. DNA of the CDR3: TGCGCCAGCAGCCAATTGGCCGGGACTAGCGGGAGGTACAATGAGCAGTTCTTC.